This TCR beta chain was identified in a study of molecular identifiers for immune sequencing clone quantification. In regard to this clonotype: Its antigen is not identified.

The germline gives CDR1 MNHEY, CDR2 SMNVEV (reference sequence). V trimming: 3 bases; J trimming: 12 bases; junction bases outside the gene matches: 17. This CDR3 has 16 residues. MiXCR was run by TCRdb on the PCR reads, yielding one entry per CDR3 protein. The table lists tens of thousands of distinct CDR3 sequences, about a sixth of them singletons. General observations from the study: Underestimated sizes of highly expanded clones could result from identical TCR molecules that share a barcode.

V gene TRBV27 combines with J gene TRBJ2-1, with TRBD1 identical over 7 bases. The TCR was taken from a human donor in good health. Some libraries in this study had Jurkat cell RNA spiked in. The sequenced sample was naive CD8+ T cells from blood, with Jurkat cell RNA spiked in. Sample subset: FACS-sorted CD8+CD4-CCR7+CD45RA+ naive T cells. CDR3 protein: CASSFWTGTSIGSQFF. Here the CDR3 DNA reads TGTGCCAGCAGTTTTTGGACAGGCACTTCTATAGGTTCGCAGTTCTTC.